This is a list of T cell receptor beta chains from one sample in a study of T-cell memory formation after mild COVID-19. TCRdb re-called the 5' RACE reads with MiXCR, one entry per CDR3 protein. In the table there are under 300,000 distinct CDR3 sequences, 7% to 10% of which are singletons. The specimen sequenced was PBMCs or a T cell subset sorted from them (not recorded which). These receptors were obtained from a man between 18 and 29 years old who had mild COVID-19 (a few samples of this study predate the infection). Cell type and time point are not known. CDR3s include the opening cysteine and the closing phenylalanine or tryptophan. The D gene is left open where the match is weak. Some rows have no size entry. The others give once, few or many, or a class for an expanded clone.

V,J,D,size,DNA,CDR3
TRBV7-7,TRBJ2-5,TRBD2,-,TGTGCTAGCAGCTTGCTAGCGGGCCCCCAAGAGACCCAGTACTTC,CASSLLAGPQETQYF
TRBV6-5,TRBJ1-5,-,-,TGTGCCAGCAGCTCGGACTGGAATCAGCCCCAGCATTTT,CASSSDWNQPQHF
TRBV5-1,TRBJ1-2,-,-,TGCGCCAGCAGCTTGTTATCGGGCGGCTACTATGGCTACACCTTC,CASSLLSGGYYGYTF
TRBV7-9,TRBJ2-7,-,-,TGTGCCAGCAGCTTAGCGCATATGGGGATCAACGGCGAGCAGTACTTC,CASSLAHMGINGEQYF
TRBV6-6,TRBJ2-5,-,-,TGTGCCAGCAGCTTACATGGGGAGACCCAGTACTTC,CASSLHGETQYF
TRBV6-5,TRBJ2-2,-,-,TGTGCCAGCGGCTCAGTGGGACGTCTTCCCGGGGAGCTGTTTTTT,CASGSVGRLPGELFF
TRBV9,TRBJ2-5,-,-,TGTGCCAGCAGCGTACTGGACAGCTATTCCATTCTGGAGACCCAGTACTTC,CASSVLDSYSILETQYF
TRBV5-1,TRBJ2-3,TRBD1,-,TGCGCCAGCAGCTCGACAGGGACCGCAGATACGCAGTATTTT,CASSSTGTADTQYF
TRBV20-1,TRBJ2-1,-,few,TGCAGTGCCGTTCGACATTTTTCCTACAATGAGCAGTTCTTC,CSAVRHFSYNEQFF
TRBV5-1,TRBJ2-3,-,few,TGCGCCAGCAGCTTACGGGGGCCTGGAGATACGCAGTATTTT,CASSLRGPGDTQYF
TRBV7-9,TRBJ2-5,-,few,TGTGCCAGCAGCTCCTCGGGAGGGGGCGCATGGGAGACCCAGTACTTC,CASSSSGGGAWETQYF
TRBV7-8,TRBJ1-1,-,few,TGTGCCAGCAGCGGAGCCCTGCTGGCTGAAGCTTTCTTT,CASSGALLAEAFF
TRBV19,TRBJ2-5,-,few,TGTGCCAGGACGACCGGCCCAGGCGGACATTTTATCTCCCAGTACTTC,CARTTGPGGHFISQYF
TRBV20-1,TRBJ2-3,-,few,TGCAGTGACAAAGTAACAGGGACTAACACAGATACGCAGTATTTT,CSDKVTGTNTDTQYF
TRBV6-2/TRBV6-3,TRBJ1-5,-,few,TGTGCCAGCAGCTACACCGGGACAAAGAATCAGCCCCAGCATTTT,CASSYTGTKNQPQHF
TRBV5-1,TRBJ2-1,-,-,TGCGCCAGCAGCTTGGGGCTAAGGGTCGGTGAGCAGTTCTTC,CASSLGLRVGEQFF
TRBV7-9,TRBJ2-1,-,few,TGTGCCAGCAGCCCTGATCTGGGGGAGCAGTTCTTC,CASSPDLGEQFF
TRBV5-5,TRBJ1-4,TRBD1,few,TGTGCCAGCAGCCCGGGGGACAGTTTAAGAGAAAAACTGTTTTTT,CASSPGDSLREKLFF
TRBV12-3/TRBV12-4,TRBJ1-1,-,few,TGTGCCAGCAGTTTGCGGGCTAGCCTAGGGGGGGTGATACCTGAAGCTTTCTTT,CASSLRASLGGVIPEAFF
TRBV5-5,TRBJ2-1,TRBD2,many,TGTGCCAGCAGCGGAACCGGGACTAGCCTATTCTCCTACAATGAGCAGTTCTTC,CASSGTGTSLFSYNEQFF
TRBV15,TRBJ2-3,-,-,TGTGCCACCAGCAGAGTAGGAGACAGCCTAGGAGATACGCAGTATTTT,CATSRVGDSLGDTQYF
TRBV7-9,TRBJ1-1,-,-,TGTGCCAGCAGCCCCCGGACAGCGAACACTGAAGCTTTCTTT,CASSPRTANTEAFF
TRBV28,TRBJ1-1,-,-,TGTGCCAGCAGTTTAGCGGCCGCCGCTGAAGCTTTCTTT,CASSLAAAAEAFF
TRBV6-6,TRBJ2-3,-,few,TGTGCCAGCCGGACCGAGCGGTACACAGATACGCAGTATTTT,CASRTERYTDTQYF
TRBV5-6,TRBJ2-2,-,many,TGTGCCAGCAGCCCCCGGGACCGAGAGACGAACACCGGGGAGCTGTTTTTT,CASSPRDRETNTGELFF
TRBV29-1,TRBJ1-1,-,few,TGCAGCTTCGCCCGGACAGCGGAAGACACTGAAGCTTTCTTT,CSFARTAEDTEAFF
TRBV20-1,TRBJ1-2,-,many,TGCAGTGCTAGAGATAACGTGGGGAATGGCTACACCTTC,CSARDNVGNGYTF
TRBV20-1,TRBJ2-3,TRBD1,many,TGCAGTGCTAGTAGTCCGGGGACAGGGTCAAATACGCAGTATTTT,CSASSPGTGSNTQYF
TRBV7-9,TRBJ1-1,-,many,TGTGCCAGCAGCTTAAACAGGGTAGAAGCTTTCTTT,CASSLNRVEAFF
TRBV25-1,TRBJ1-2,TRBD1,few,TGTGCCAGCAGTGAATTCCCAGGGGGCGAGAGCTATGGCTACACCTTC,CASSEFPGGESYGYTF
TRBV29-1,TRBJ2-1,TRBD2,many,TGCAGCGTGGGGCGGGGGGGAAGCTCCTACAATGAGCAGTTCTTC,CSVGRGGSSYNEQFF
TRBV5-4,TRBJ2-5,TRBD2,many,TGTGCCAGCAGCTTACCTAGCGGGATTCAAGAGACCCAGTACTTC,CASSLPSGIQETQYF
TRBV12-3/TRBV12-4,TRBJ1-6,TRBD1,few,TGTGCCAGCACCCTCGGGGAGGGACAGGGGAATTCACCCCTCCACTTT,CASTLGEGQGNSPLHF
TRBV7-8,TRBJ2-3,TRBD2,-,TGTGCCAGCAGCTACCCCCTACTAGCGGGGGCCACAGATACGCAGTATTTT,CASSYPLLAGATDTQYF
TRBV27,TRBJ2-5,-,-,TGTGCCAGCATACCTCGGACGACCCAAGAGACCCAGTACTTC,CASIPRTTQETQYF
TRBV11-2,TRBJ1-5,-,-,TGTGCCAGCAGCTTATCCATTCACCCAAATCAGCCCCAGCATTTT,CASSLSIHPNQPQHF
TRBV18,TRBJ2-4,-,-,TGTGCCAGCTCACGGCAGGACTACCTGTACTTC,CASSRQDYLYF
TRBV6-5,TRBJ1-1,-,-,TGTGCCAGCAGACGCGGCCTGAACACTGAAGCTTTCTTT,CASRRGLNTEAFF
TRBV7-8,TRBJ2-1,TRBD2,-,TGTGCCAGCAGCTTAGTTCGGGGGGGTATTTACAATGAGCAGTTCTTC,CASSLVRGGIYNEQFF
TRBV6-5,TRBJ2-1,-,-,TGTGCCAGCAGTTACTCGGGGAAGGGGAATGAGCAGTTCTTC,CASSYSGKGNEQFF